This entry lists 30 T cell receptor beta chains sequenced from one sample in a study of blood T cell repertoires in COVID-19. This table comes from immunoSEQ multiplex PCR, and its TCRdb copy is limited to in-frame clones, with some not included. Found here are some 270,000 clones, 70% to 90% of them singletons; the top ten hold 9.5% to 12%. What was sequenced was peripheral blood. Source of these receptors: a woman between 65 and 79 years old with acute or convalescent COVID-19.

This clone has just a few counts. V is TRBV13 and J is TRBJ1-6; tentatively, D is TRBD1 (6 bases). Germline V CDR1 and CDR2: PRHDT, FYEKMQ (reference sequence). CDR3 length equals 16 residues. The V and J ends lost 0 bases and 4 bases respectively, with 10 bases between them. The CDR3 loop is CASSLGGGRYNSPLHF. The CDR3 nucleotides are TGTGCCAGCAGCTTAGGCGGGGGGCGTTATAATTCACCCCTCCACTTT.

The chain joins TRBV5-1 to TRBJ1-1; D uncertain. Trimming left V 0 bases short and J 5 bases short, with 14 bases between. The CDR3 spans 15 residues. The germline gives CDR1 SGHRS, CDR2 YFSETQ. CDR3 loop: CASSLGGRAGTEAFF. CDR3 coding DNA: TGCGCCAGCAGCTTGGGAGGGCGCGCGGGGACTGAAGCTTTCTTT.

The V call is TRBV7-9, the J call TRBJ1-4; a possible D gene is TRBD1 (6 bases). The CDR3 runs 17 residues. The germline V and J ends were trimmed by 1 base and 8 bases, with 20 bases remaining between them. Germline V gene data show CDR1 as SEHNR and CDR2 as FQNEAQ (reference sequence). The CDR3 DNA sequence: TGTGCCAGCAGCTTAGAGGTAAGGAAACAGGGAAGAGAAAAACTGTTTTTT. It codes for CASSLEVRKQGREKLFF.

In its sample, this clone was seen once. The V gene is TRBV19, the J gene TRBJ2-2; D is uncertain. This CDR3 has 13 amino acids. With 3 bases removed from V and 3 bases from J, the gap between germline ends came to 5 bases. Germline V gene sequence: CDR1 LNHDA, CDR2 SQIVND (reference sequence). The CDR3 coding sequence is TGTGCCAGTAGTATTGCAGACACCGGGGAGCTGTTTTTT. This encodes CASSIADTGELFF.

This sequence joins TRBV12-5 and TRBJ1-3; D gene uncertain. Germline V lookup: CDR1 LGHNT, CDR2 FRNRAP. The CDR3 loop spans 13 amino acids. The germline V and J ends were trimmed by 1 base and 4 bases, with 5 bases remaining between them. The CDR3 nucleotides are TGTGCTAGTGGTTTGGAGCCCGGAAACACCATATATTTT. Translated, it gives CASGLEPGNTIYF.

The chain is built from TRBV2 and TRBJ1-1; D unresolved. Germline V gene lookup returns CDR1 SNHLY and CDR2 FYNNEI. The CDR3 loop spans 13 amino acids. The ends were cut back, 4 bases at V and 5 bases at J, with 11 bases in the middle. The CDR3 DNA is TGTGCCAGCAGTGTACGGACGGGGACTGAAGCTTTCTTT. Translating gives CASSVRTGTEAFF. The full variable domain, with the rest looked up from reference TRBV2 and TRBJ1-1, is EPEVTQTPSHQVTQMGQEVILRCVPISNHLYFYWYRQILGQKVEFLVSFYNNEISEKSEIFDDQFSVERPDGSNFTLKIRSTKLEDSAMYFCASSVRTGTEAFFGQGTRLTVV.

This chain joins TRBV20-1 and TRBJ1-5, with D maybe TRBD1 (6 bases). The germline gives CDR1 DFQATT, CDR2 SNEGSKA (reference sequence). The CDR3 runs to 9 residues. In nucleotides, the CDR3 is TGCCCAAGGGGGTCCTCTCCGCATTTT. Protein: CPRGSSPHF.

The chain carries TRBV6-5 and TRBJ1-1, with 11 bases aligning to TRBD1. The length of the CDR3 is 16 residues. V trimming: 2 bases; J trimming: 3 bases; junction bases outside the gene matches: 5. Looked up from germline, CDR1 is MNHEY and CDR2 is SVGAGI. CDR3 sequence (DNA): TGTGCCAGCAGTTACGGCGCGGGACAGGGGGACACTGAAGCTTTCTTT. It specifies CASSYGAGQGDTEAFF.

CDR3 in amino acids: CASSPEGTRNSPLHF. The DNA for the CDR3 is TGCGCCAGCAGCCCCGAGGGGACTAGAAATTCACCCCTCCACTTT. This chain connects TRBV5-1 to TRBJ1-6; TRBD1 might be the D (5 bases). V was clipped by 4 bases and J by 7 bases, with 15 bases between them. In germline, CDR1 is SGHRS, CDR2 YFSETQ. The CDR3 runs to 15 residues.

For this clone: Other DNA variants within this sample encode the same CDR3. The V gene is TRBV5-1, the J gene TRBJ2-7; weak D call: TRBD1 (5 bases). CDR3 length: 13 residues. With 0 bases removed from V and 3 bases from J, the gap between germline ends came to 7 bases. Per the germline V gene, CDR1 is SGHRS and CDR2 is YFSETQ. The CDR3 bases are TGCGCCAGCAGCTTGGGACAGCTCTACGAGCAGTACTTC. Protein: CASSLGQLYEQYF. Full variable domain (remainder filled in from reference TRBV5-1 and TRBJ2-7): KAGVTQTPRYLIKTRGQQVTLSCSPISGHRSVSWYQQTPGQGLQFLFEYFSETQRNKGNFPGRFSGRQFSNSRSEMNVSTLELGDSALYLCASSLGQLYEQYFGPGTRLTVT.

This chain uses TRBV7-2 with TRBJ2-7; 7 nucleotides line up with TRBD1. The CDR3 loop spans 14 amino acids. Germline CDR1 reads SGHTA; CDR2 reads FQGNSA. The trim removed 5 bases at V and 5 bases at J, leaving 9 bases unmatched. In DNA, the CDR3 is TGTGCCAGCAGCGGAGGACAGGTCAGCAACGAGCAGTACTTC. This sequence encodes CASSGGQVSNEQYF. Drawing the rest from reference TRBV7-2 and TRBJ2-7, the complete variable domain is GAGVSQSPSNKVTEKGKDVELRCDPISGHTALYWYRQSLGQGLEFLIYFQGNSAPDKSGLPSDRFSAERTGGSVSTLTIQRTQQEDSAVYLCASSGGQVSNEQYFGPGTRLTVT.

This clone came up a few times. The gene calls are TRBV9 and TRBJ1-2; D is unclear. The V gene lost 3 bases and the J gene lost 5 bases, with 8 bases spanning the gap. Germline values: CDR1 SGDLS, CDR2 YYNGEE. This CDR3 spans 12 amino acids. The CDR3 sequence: CASSGRQYGYTF. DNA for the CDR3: TGTGCCAGCAGCGGTCGACAATATGGCTACACCTTC.

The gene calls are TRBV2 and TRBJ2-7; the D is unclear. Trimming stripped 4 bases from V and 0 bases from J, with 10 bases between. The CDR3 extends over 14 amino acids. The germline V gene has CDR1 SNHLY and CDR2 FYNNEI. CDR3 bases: TGTGCCAGCAGTGGGGTCGGCGGCTCCTACGAGCAGTACTTC. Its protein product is CASSGVGGSYEQYF. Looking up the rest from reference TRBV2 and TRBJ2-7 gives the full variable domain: EPEVTQTPSHQVTQMGQEVILRCVPISNHLYFYWYRQILGQKVEFLVSFYNNEISEKSEIFDDQFSVERPDGSNFTLKIRSTKLEDSAMYFCASSGVGGSYEQYFGPGTRLTVT.

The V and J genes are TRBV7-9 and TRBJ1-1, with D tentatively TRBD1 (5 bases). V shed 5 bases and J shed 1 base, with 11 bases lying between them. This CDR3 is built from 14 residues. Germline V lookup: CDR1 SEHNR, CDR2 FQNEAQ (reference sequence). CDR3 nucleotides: TGTGCCAGCAGCACAACCGGGGGGAACACTGAAGCTTTCTTT. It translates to CASSTTGGNTEAFF. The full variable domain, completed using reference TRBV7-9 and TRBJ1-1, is DTGVSQNPRHKITKRGQNVTFRCDPISEHNRLYWYRQTLGQGPEFLTYFQNEAQLEKSRLLSDRFSAERPKGSFSTLEIQRTEQGDSAMYLCASSTTGGNTEAFFGQGTRLTVV.

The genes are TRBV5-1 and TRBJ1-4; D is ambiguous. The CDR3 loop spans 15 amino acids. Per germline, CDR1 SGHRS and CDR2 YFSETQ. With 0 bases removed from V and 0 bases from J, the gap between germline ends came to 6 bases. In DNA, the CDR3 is TGCGCCAGCAGCTTGGAGAGCGCAACTAATGAAAAACTGTTTTTT. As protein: CASSLESATNEKLFF. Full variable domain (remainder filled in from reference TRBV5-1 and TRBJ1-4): KAGVTQTPRYLIKTRGQQVTLSCSPISGHRSVSWYQQTPGQGLQFLFEYFSETQRNKGNFPGRFSGRQFSNSRSEMNVSTLELGDSALYLCASSLESATNEKLFFGSGTQLSVL.

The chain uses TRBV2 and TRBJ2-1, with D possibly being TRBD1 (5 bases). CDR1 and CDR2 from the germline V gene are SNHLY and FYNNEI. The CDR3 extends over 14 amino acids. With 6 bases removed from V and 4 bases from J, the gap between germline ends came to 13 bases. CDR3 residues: CASSPAQGYNEQFF. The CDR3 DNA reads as TGTGCCAGCAGCCCCGCTCAGGGTTACAATGAGCAGTTCTTC.

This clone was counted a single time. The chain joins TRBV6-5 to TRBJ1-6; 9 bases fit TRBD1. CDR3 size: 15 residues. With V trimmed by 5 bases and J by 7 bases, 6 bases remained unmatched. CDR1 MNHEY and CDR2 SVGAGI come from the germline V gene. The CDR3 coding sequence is TGTGCCAGCAGTCCACAGGGGGCTCAGAATTCACCCCTCCACTTT. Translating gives CASSPQGAQNSPLHF.

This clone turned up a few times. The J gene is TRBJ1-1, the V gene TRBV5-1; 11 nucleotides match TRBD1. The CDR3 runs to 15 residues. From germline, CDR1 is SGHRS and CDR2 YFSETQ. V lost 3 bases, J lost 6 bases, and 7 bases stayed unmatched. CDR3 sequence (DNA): TGCGCCAGCAGCTGGCAGGGACAGGGGGGCGCTGAAGCTTTCTTT. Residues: CASSWQGQGGAEAFF. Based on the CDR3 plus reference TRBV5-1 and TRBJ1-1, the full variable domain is KAGVTQTPRYLIKTRGQQVTLSCSPISGHRSVSWYQQTPGQGLQFLFEYFSETQRNKGNFPGRFSGRQFSNSRSEMNVSTLELGDSALYLCASSWQGQGGAEAFFGQGTRLTVV.

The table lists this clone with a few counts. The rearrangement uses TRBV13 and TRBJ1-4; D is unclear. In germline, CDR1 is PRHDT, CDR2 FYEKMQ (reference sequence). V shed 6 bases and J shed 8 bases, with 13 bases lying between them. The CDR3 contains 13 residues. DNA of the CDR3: TGTGCCAGCAGACTCGGGAGACGGGAAAAACTGTTTTTT. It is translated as CASRLGRREKLFF.

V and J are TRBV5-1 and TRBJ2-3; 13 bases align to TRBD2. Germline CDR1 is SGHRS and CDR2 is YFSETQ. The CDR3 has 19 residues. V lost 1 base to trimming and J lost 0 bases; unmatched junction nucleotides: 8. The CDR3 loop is CASSLTGLAGATSTDTQYF. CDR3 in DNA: TGCGCCAGCAGCTTGACCGGACTAGCGGGGGCCACTAGCACAGATACGCAGTATTTT.

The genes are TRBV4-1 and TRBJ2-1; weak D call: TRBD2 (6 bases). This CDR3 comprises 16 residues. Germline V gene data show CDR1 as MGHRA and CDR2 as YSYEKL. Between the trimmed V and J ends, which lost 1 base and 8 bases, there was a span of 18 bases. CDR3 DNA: TGCGCCAGCAGCCAAGGCCTAGCGAAGGGTCGCCATGAGCAGTTCTTC. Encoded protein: CASSQGLAKGRHEQFF.

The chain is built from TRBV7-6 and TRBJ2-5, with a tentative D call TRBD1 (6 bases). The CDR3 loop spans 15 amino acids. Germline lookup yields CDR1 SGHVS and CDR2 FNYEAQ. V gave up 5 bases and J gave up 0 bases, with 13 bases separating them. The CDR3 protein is CASSRNRAYQETQYF. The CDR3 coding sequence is TGTGCCAGCAGCCGGAACAGGGCGTACCAAGAGACCCAGTACTTC. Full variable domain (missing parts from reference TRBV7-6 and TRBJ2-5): GAGVSQSPRYKVTKRGQDVALRCDPISGHVSLYWYRQALGQGPEFLTYFNYEAQQDKSGLPNDRFSAERPEGSISTLTIQRTEQRDSAMYRCASSRNRAYQETQYFGPGTRLLVL.

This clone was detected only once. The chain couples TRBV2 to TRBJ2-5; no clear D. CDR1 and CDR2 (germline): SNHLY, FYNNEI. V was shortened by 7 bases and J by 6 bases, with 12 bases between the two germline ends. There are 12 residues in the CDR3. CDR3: CASTEEMKTQYF. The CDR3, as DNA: TGTGCCAGCACAGAGGAAATGAAGACCCAGTACTTC.

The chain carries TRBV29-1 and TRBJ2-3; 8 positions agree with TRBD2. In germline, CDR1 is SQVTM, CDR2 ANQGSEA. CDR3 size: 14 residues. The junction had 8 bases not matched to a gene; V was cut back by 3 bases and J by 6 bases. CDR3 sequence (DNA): TGCAGCGTTGACCGGCGGGGGGAGGGTGATACGCAGTATTTT. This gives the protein CSVDRRGEGDTQYF.

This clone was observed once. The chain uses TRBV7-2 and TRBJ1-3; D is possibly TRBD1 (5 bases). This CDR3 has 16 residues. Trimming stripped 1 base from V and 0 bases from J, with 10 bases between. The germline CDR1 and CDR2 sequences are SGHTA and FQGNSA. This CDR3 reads CASSLGSTVSGNTIYF. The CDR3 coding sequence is TGTGCCAGCAGCTTAGGTTCGACAGTCTCTGGAAACACCATATATTTT.

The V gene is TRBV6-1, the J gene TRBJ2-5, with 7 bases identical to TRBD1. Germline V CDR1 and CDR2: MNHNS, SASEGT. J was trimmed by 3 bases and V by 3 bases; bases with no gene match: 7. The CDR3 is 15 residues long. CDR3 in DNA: TGTGCCAGCAGTGATACTTTGGGACAGAAAGAGACCCAGTACTTC. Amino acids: CASSDTLGQKETQYF.

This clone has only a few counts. As DNA, the CDR3 is TGCAGCGTCGAACCCTCCAGCGGGGGGGCGAATGAGCAGTTCTTC. Translated: CSVEPSSGGANEQFF. The J gene is TRBJ2-1, the V gene TRBV29-1, with TRBD2 matching over 10 bases. CDR3 length equals 15 residues. In germline, CDR1 is SQVTM, CDR2 ANQGSEA. The J segment lost 7 bases and the V segment lost 6 bases, leaving 12 bases of the junction unmatched.

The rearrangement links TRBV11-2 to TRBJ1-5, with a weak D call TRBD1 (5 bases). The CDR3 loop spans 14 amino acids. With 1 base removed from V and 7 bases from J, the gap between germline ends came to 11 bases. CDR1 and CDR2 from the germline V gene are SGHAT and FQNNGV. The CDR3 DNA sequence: TGTGCCAGCAGCTTAGGGGGTCGACAGCAGCCCCAGCATTTT. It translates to CASSLGGRQQPQHF.

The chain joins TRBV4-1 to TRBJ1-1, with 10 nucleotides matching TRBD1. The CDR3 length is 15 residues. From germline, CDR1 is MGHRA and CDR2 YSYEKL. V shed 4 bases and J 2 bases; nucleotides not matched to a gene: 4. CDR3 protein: CASSPGQGPNTEAFF. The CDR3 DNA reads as TGCGCCAGCAGCCCGGGACAGGGGCCAAACACTGAAGCTTTCTTT.

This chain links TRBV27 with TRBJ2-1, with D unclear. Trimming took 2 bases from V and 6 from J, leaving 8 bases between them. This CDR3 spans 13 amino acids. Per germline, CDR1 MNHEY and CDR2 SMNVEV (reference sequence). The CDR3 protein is CASSLTQPNEQFF. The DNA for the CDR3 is TGTGCCAGCAGTTTAACACAGCCCAATGAGCAGTTCTTC.